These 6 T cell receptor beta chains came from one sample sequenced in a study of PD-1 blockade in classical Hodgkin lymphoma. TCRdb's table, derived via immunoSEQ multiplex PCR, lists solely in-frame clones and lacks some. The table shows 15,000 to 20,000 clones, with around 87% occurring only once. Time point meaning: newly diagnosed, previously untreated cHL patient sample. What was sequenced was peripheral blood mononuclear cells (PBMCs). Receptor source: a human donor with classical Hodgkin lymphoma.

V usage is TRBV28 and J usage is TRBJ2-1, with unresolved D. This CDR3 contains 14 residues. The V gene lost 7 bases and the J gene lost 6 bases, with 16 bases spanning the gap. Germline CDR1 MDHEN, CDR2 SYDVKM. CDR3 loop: CASTSFWGSNEQFF. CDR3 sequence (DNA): TGTGCCAGCACCTCCTTCTGGGGAAGCAATGAGCAGTTCTTC.

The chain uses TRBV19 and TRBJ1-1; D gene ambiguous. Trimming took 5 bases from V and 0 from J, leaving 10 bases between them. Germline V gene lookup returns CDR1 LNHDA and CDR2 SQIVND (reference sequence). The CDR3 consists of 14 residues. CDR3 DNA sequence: TGTGCCAGTAGTTATGGACGGATGAACACTGAAGCTTTCTTT. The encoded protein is CASSYGRMNTEAFF.

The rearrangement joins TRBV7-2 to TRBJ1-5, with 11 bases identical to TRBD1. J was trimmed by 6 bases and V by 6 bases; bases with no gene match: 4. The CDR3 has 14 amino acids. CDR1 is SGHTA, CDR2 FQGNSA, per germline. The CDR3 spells CASRDRGPGQPQHF. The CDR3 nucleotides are TGTGCCAGCAGGGACAGGGGGCCTGGTCAGCCCCAGCATTTT.

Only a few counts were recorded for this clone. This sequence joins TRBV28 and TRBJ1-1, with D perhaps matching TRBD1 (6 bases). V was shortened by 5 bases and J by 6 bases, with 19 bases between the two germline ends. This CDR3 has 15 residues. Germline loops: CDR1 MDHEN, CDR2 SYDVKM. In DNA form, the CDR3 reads TGTGCCAGCAGTGCCCCCCCAGGGGTAGGGGCTGAAGCTTTCTTT. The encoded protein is CASSAPPGVGAEAFF.

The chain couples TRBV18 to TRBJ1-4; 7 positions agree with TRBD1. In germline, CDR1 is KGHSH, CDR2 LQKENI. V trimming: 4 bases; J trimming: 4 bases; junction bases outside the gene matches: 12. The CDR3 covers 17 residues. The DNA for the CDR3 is TGTGCCAGCTCACGTGGGCAGGGGACAGCAAATAATGAAAAACTGTTTTTT. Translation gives CASSRGQGTANNEKLFF. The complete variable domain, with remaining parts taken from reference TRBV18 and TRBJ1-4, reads NAGVMQNPRHLVRRRGQEARLRCSPMKGHSHVYWYRQLPEEGLKFMVYLQKENIIDESGMPKERFSAEFPKEGPSILRIQQVVRGDSAAYFCASSRGQGTANNEKLFFGSGTQLSVL.

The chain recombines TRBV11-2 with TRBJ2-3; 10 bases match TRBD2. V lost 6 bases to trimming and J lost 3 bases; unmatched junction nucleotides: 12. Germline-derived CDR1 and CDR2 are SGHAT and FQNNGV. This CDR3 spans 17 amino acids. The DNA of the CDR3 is TGTGCCAGCAGGGGGGAGACTAGCGGGTCGTCAACAGATACGCAGTATTTT. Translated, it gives CASRGETSGSSTDTQYF. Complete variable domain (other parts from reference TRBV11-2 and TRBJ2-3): EAGVAQSPRYKIIEKRQSVAFWCNPISGHATLYWYQQILGQGPKLLIQFQNNGVVDDSQLPKDRFSAERLKGVDSTLKIQPAKLEDSAVYLCASRGETSGSSTDTQYFGPGTRLTVL.